This entry lists 10 T cell receptor beta chains sequenced from one sample in a study of beta chain features in type 1 diabetes. No antigens are known for them. Isolated RNA was reverse transcribed in full, so expressed TCRB transcripts were sequenced. TCRdb keeps only in-frame clones here, not all; method: immunoSEQ multiplex PCR. The table lists a few hundred thousand clones, around 13% of them singletons. Study-level results: Within each of all four CD4+ subsets, Type 1 diabetes patients had TCRB CDR3s that were moderately but significantly shorter.

Sequencing was performed on naive CD4+ T cells from blood. The receptor source for this set is a woman under 30 with type 1 diabetes.

This clone was seen a handful of times. The rearrangement uses TRBV4-3 and TRBJ2-5; 9 nucleotides agree with TRBD1. The junction had 7 bases not matched to a gene; V was cut back by 3 bases and J by 5 bases. The CDR3 spans 15 residues. Germline assignment: CDR1 LGHNA and CDR2 YSLEER. DNA for the CDR3: TGCGCCAGCAGCCAGGGGACAGGGCGTAGGGAGACCCAGTACTTC. This codes for CASSQGTGRRETQYF.

The sample holds a few counts of this clone. The chain recombines TRBV11-1 with TRBJ2-5; no firm D call. This CDR3 is 13 amino acids long. CDR1 and CDR2 (germline): SGHAT, FQDESV (reference sequence). V lost 1 base and J 2 bases, leaving 5 bases between the germline ends. The CDR3 coding sequence is TGTGCCAGCAGCTTAGACTCTCAAGAGACCCAGTACTTC. It translates to CASSLDSQETQYF.

This chain joins TRBV11-2 and TRBJ2-1; 14 bases match TRBD2. The J segment lost 10 bases and the V segment lost 3 bases, leaving 5 bases of the junction unmatched. Germline CDR1 SGHAT, CDR2 FQNNGV. CDR3 size: 15 residues. The DNA for the CDR3 is TGTGCCAGCAGCTTTCGACTAGCGGGAGGGGAAGAGCAGTTCTTC. It specifies CASSFRLAGGEEQFF. Based on the CDR3 plus reference TRBV11-2 and TRBJ2-1, the full variable domain is EAGVAQSPRYKIIEKRQSVAFWCNPISGHATLYWYQQILGQGPKLLIQFQNNGVVDDSQLPKDRFSAERLKGVDSTLKIQPAKLEDSAVYLCASSFRLAGGEEQFFGPGTRLTVL.

The CDR3 reads CASRTGERYF. As DNA, the CDR3 is TGTGCCAGCAGAACAGGGGAACGGTACTTC. The rearrangement uses TRBV2 and TRBJ2-5, with 7 bases aligning to TRBD1. CDR1 is SNHLY, CDR2 FYNNEI, per germline. The CDR3 has 10 residues. The trim removed 6 bases at V and 13 bases at J, leaving 5 bases unmatched.

V usage is TRBV28 and J usage is TRBJ2-7; 8 bases align to TRBD2. The germline V gene encodes CDR1 MDHEN and CDR2 SYDVKM. J lost 5 bases, V lost 7 bases, and 10 bases had no gene match. The CDR3 is 14 residues long. The CDR3 sequence: CASISLAGRHEQYF. CDR3 nucleotide sequence: TGTGCCAGCATTTCCTTAGCGGGACGGCACGAGCAGTACTTC.

This clone was counted between two and nine times. The chain has TRBV19 and TRBJ2-1; 7 bases map to TRBD2. V shed 6 bases, J shed 8 bases, and the junction held 10 bases outside the gene matches. This CDR3 region has 14 residues. The germline gives CDR1 LNHDA, CDR2 SQIVND (reference sequence). CDR3 region: CASRWSGNVDEQFF. The CDR3 DNA sequence: TGTGCCAGTAGGTGGAGCGGGAATGTCGATGAGCAGTTCTTC.

J is TRBJ2-1 and V is TRBV7-2; 14 nucleotides align to TRBD2. This CDR3 region has 16 residues. The V and J ends lost 6 bases and 7 bases, in that order; junction bases with no gene match: 8. Germline values: CDR1 SGHTA, CDR2 FQGNSA. DNA for the CDR3: TGTGCCAGCAGACAAACCGGGACTAGCGGGAGTAATGAGCAGTTCTTC. It codes for CASRQTGTSGSNEQFF.

This clone has only a few counts. The J gene is TRBJ1-5, the V gene TRBV28; a possible D gene is TRBD1 (6 bases). Germline V gene lookup returns CDR1 MDHEN and CDR2 SYDVKM. The CDR3 has 15 residues. V was cut by 6 bases and J by 6 bases, with 18 bases left in between. CDR3: CASSLEGGATQPQHF. CDR3 coding DNA: TGTGCCAGCAGCCTAGAAGGGGGGGCCACTCAGCCCCAGCATTTT.

The chain couples TRBV6-5 to TRBJ1-1, with 9 bases identical to TRBD1. Unmatched junction bases numbered 7, after V lost 6 bases and J lost 5 bases. This CDR3 contains 14 residues. Germline values: CDR1 MNHEY, CDR2 SVGAGI. In DNA, the CDR3 is TGTGCCAGCAGAGAACAGGGGGCGAGTACTGAAGCTTTCTTT. It codes for CASREQGASTEAFF.

A few counts support this clone. The chain combines TRBV5-1 with TRBJ2-5, with D possibly being TRBD1 (5 bases). Deletions cut 3 bases from V and 5 bases from J, with 14 bases between. The CDR3 is 14 amino acids. CDR1 and CDR2 from the germline V gene are SGHRS and YFSETQ. CDR3 sequence (DNA): TGCGCCAGCAGCTGGCAGGGAACAGAGGAGACCCAGTACTTC. Residues: CASSWQGTEETQYF.